This T cell receptor beta chain is drawn from a study of cytomegalovirus exposure and HLA in healthy donors. Study summary: The study placed 80% to 90% of its approximately 360 genotyped donors in the Caucasian-associated ancestry cluster.

It was with 60 Vbeta and 13 Jbeta primers that the PCR ran. This table comes from immunoSEQ multiplex PCR, and its TCRdb copy is limited to in-frame clones, with some not included. The sample consists of 150,000 to 200,000 clones, around 62% of them appearing once. V was shortened by 6 bases and J by 5 bases, with 17 bases between the two germline ends. This CDR3 has 15 residues. The V gene's germline CDR1 is SNHLY and CDR2 FYNNEI. The sequence was collected from a man aged 35-49 years in good health and CMV-seronegative. The sequencing input was PBMCs. The chain recombines TRBV2 with TRBJ1-5; perhaps TRBD1 as D (6 bases). Here the CDR3 DNA reads TGTGCCAGCAGCACCCGACAGGCAACCTATCAGCCCCAGCATTTT. Translated, it gives CASSTRQATYQPQHF.